This TCR beta chain is drawn from a study of cytomegalovirus exposure and HLA in healthy donors. Study overall: Under 90% of 398 genotyped donors fell in the Caucasian-associated ancestry cluster.

Findings of the study overall: Accurate prediction of HLA-A and HLA-B alleles (for most subjects) was reportedly achieved from TCR beta sequences.

PCR involved 60 Vbeta and 13 Jbeta primers. TCRdb's copy holds only in-frame clones and misses some; the assay was immunoSEQ multiplex PCR. This table holds under 95,000 clones. Concerning this clone: Its antigen remains unknown.

This sequence was found in a man aged 45 to 65 in good health and CMV-seronegative. Sequencing input: PBMCs.

This CDR3 is CASSPSLAKNIQYF. In DNA, the CDR3 is TGTGCCAGCAGTCCATCACTAGCCAAAAACATTCAGTACTTC. The V call is TRBV6-1, the J call TRBJ2-4; D is unresolved. The CDR3 contains 14 residues. Germline V gene sequence: CDR1 MNHNS, CDR2 SASEGT. The V end lost 5 bases, the J end lost 0 bases, and 8 bases lay between the germline ends.